This T cell receptor beta chain is drawn from a study of radiation and T cells in renal cell carcinoma. Study in general: Nephrectomy followed 15 Gy stereotactic body radiation by 4 weeks. Notes on the study in general: Top tumor clonotypes rose in blood 2 weeks post-radiation, then contracted.

Note on this clone: Antigen unknown.

The time point was: baseline pretreatment blood. Treatment indicated: 15 Gy SBRT to primary tumor, nephrectomy 4 weeks later. Radiation-treated patients gave blood at baseline, week 2 and week 4. Sequencing used immunoSEQ multiplex PCR; TCRdb keeps in-frame clones, though not all of them. The sample gives about 160,000 clones, about 85% of which show up once; 4.1% is in the top ten. The CDR3 runs 17 residues. Trimming removed 2 bases from V and 5 bases from J; junction bases left unmatched: 10. Germline V gene data show CDR1 as SGHTA and CDR2 as FQGNSA. J is TRBJ2-5 and V is TRBV7-2, with 11 bases aligning to TRBD2. The origin of this receptor is a woman in her 70s with renal cell carcinoma. The specimen comprised blood, sampled from a patient whose treatment included radiotherapy and nephrectomy. The CDR3 bases are TGTGCCAGCAGCTTATTACCTAGCGGGGGGTTTCGGGAGACCCAGTACTTC. Its protein is CASSLLPSGGFRETQYF.